The present TCR beta chain was sequenced within a study of blood T cell repertoires in COVID-19 (dated by TCRdb to the early 2020s). A note on the overall study: Collaborator samples came from the United States, Italy and Spain and covered acute and convalescent phases of COVID-19. Samples were obtained from the ongoing ImmuneRACE study (first 160 participants) and from 1,000 to 1,500 subjects provided by 6 global collaborators. The material from the prospective study consisted of cDNA or gDNA derived from T cells, B-cell-depleted T cells, or PBMCs. Where available, HLA class I and class II types were obtained from metadata supplied by the sample provider rather than from assay-based typing. The repertoires were made available in a free public database intended to serve as a resource for research on the immune response to SARS-CoV-2. The dataset comprised deeply sampled blood TCRbeta repertoires from subjects exposed to, actively infected with, or recovered from COVID-19. The sample metadata nearly always contained a de-identified subject ID, COVID-19 status, age in years and sex. Broad study findings and their caveats: Clinical and demographic metadata were provided uncurated, with the amount varying by source and participant.

The CDR3 runs 16 residues from the cysteine to the phenylalanine. Solely the CDR3 DNA is kept, with 48 bases framed from the first base. The V and J ends are trimmed by 1 base and 2 bases, leaving 14 bases between them. The germline V gene (reference sequence) yields SEHNR for CDR1 and FQNEAQ for CDR2. TCRbeta CDR3 regions were amplified from genomic DNA by means of the immunoSEQ Assay, a bias-controlled multiplex PCR. Per the authors' processing: The number of nucleated cells in each sample was estimated by amplification of reference gene primers within the assay. To quantify the absolute abundance of each unique TCRbeta CDR3 rearrangement, sequence reads were collapsed and filtered. For each sample, productive Simpson clonality was calculated by taking the square root of Simpson's diversity index across productive rearrangements. Not all clones reach the TCRdb copy of this immuneACCESS table, which keeps in-frame sequences only. Checked studies attribute under half of the gap to unresolved V genes and leave the rest unexplained. The D gene and trimming were derived from the DNA, and the V and J assignments and clone size from that table. In all, the sample holds 170,000 or so clones, and about 83% of those were seen once. The top ten hold 0.85% to 0.95% of the sample.

Of note for this clone: Its antigen is still unknown. No per-base quality is available; no much larger clone lies one base away.

Samples from volunteer blood donors who had recovered from COVID-19 were contributed by a second Seattle source. Each collaborating institution followed its own protocols to collect whole blood in K2EDTA tubes. For TCRbeta analysis, collaborators shipped samples in one of three forms: frozen whole blood, isolated PBMCs, or DNA extracted from either of those sample types. The chain couples TRBV7-9 to TRBJ1-1, and TRBD1 may be the D gene, going by 6 matching bases. This TCR came from a woman aged 18-30 years who had recovered from COVID-19. Input material: peripheral blood. Here the CDR3 is given as CASSLELMTGNTEAFF. At the DNA level, the sequence is TGTGCCAGCAGCTTAGAATTAATGACAGGCAACACTGAAGCTTTCTTT.